The 19 T cell receptor beta chains presented below share a single source sample, sequenced in a study of T cells in Graves' hyperthyroidism and ophthalmopathy. Researchers took RNA transcripts and amplified the TCR beta CDR3 regions from them. The TCR CDR3 first-round RT-PCR relied on the HTBI primer set. TCRdb itself ran the multiplex PCR reads through MiXCR, one entry per CDR3 protein. This sample has fewer than 650,000 distinct CDR3 sequences, with 40% to 50% found just once. Sequencing used peripheral blood or thyroid tissue (not recorded which). The receptors were gathered from an adult woman with Graves' disease, either hyperthyroidism or ophthalmopathy (not recorded which).

This clonotype appeared many times. The chain's CDR3 is CSAHPRRGVSYEQYF. The DNA of the CDR3 is TGCAGTGCCCACCCACGAAGAGGGGTCTCCTACGAGCAGTACTTC. V is TRBV20-1 and J is TRBJ2-7; D tentatively fits TRBD1 or TRBD2 (5 bases each). From germline, CDR1 is DFQATT and CDR2 SNEGSKA (reference sequence). V was pared by 6 bases and J by 0 bases, with 18 bases between. This CDR3 has 15 amino acids.

This clonotype was detected a few times. The CDR3 reads CSSRDSYTEAFF. The CDR3, as DNA: TGCAGCAGCCGGGACAGCTACACTGAAGCTTTCTTT. The chain combines TRBV29-1 with TRBJ1-1; 7 nucleotides match TRBD1. The V segment lost 8 bases and the J segment 3 bases; nucleotides outside the gene matches: 6. Germline values: CDR1 SQVTM, CDR2 ANQGSEA. The CDR3 spans 12 residues.

This clonotype was detected ten times or more. This chain joins TRBV27 and TRBJ1-4; D is ambiguous. The CDR3 loop spans 15 amino acids. Germline V lookup: CDR1 MNHEY, CDR2 SMNVEV (reference sequence). V lost 2 bases to trimming and J lost 8 bases, with 15 bases between them. The DNA of the CDR3 is TGTGCCAGCAGTTTAAACGGGGAGCGATACGAAAAACTGTTTTTT. Its translation: CASSLNGERYEKLFF.

The gene calls are TRBV2 and TRBJ1-4; 7 nucleotides match TRBD1. Losses at the gene ends were 6 bases for V and 8 bases for J; bases not matched to a gene: 6. The CDR3 extends over 13 amino acids. Germline CDR1 reads SNHLY; CDR2 reads FYNNEI. The CDR3 sequence: CASREGAGEKLFF. In DNA, the CDR3 is TGTGCCAGCAGGGAGGGGGCGGGGGAAAAACTGTTTTTT.

The J gene is TRBJ1-5, the V gene TRBV7-4; TRBD1 is a possible D gene (5 bases). Trimming removed 1 base at V and 8 bases at J, with 9 bases between. The CDR3 has 13 amino acids. CDR1 and CDR2 (germline): SGHVT, SQSDAQ. The CDR3 DNA reads TGTGCCAGCAGCTTAGGGGTGGGGGAGCCCCAGCATTTT. This codes for CASSLGVGEPQHF.

A word on this clonotype: Just one base apart from a much larger clone, this may be a read error. The J gene is TRBJ1-5, the V gene TRBV20-1, with D possibly matching TRBD1 (6 bases). V was cut by 6 bases and J by 3 bases, with 9 bases left in between. This CDR3 region has 12 residues. Germline-derived CDR1 and CDR2 are DFQATT and SNEGSKA (reference sequence). The CDR3 sequence is CSAGGPNQPQHF. CDR3 DNA: TGCAGTGCGGGGGGGCCCAATCAGCCCCAGCATTTT.

This clonotype was recorded many times. The V call is TRBV19, the J call TRBJ1-2, with D unclear. With 5 bases removed from V and 2 bases from J, the gap between germline ends came to 15 bases. The germline gives CDR1 LNHDA, CDR2 SQIVND (reference sequence). The CDR3 has 15 amino acids. CDR3 region: CASSSTAEANYGYTF. CDR3 bases: TGTGCCAGTAGTTCTACCGCCGAAGCCAACTATGGCTACACCTTC.

This clonotype was seen only a few times. The V gene is TRBV9, the J gene TRBJ2-5; TRBD2 aligns across 9 bases. CDR3 length: 14 residues. Germline values: CDR1 SGDLS, CDR2 YYNGEE. V shed 4 bases, J shed 5 bases, and the junction held 6 bases outside the gene matches. CDR3 in DNA: TGTGCCAGCAGCCCTAGCGGGATATGGGAGACCCAGTACTTC. It is translated as CASSPSGIWETQYF. Full variable domain (missing parts from reference TRBV9 and TRBJ2-5): DSGVTQTPKHLITATGQRVTLRCSPRSGDLSVYWYQQSLDQGLQFLIQYYNGEERAKGNILERFSAQQFPDLHSELNLSSLELGDSALYFCASSPSGIWETQYFGPGTRLLVL.

This clonotype was recorded a few times. V gene TRBV10-2 combines with J gene TRBJ1-6; D is unclear. Deletions cut 3 bases from V and 9 bases from J, with 12 bases between. This CDR3 contains 14 residues. Germline CDR1 WSHSY, CDR2 SAAADI. DNA of the CDR3: TGCGCCAGCAGTGAAGATAGGCGCAGTTCACCCCTCCACTTT. Translation gives CASSEDRRSSPLHF.

This clonotype was picked up many times. The chain recombines TRBV6-2 or TRBV6-3 with TRBJ1-1; D is uncertain. The CDR3 is 11 amino acids. Looked up from germline, CDR1 is MNHEY and CDR2 is SVGEGT. V shed 5 bases and J shed 10 bases, with 11 bases lying between them. The CDR3 DNA reads as TGTGCCAGCAGTAAATTGGGGAGAGCTTTCTTT. Translating it yields CASSKLGRAFF.

This clonotype was counted at least ten times. The V and J genes are TRBV11-2 and TRBJ2-2, with D perhaps assigned TRBD1 or TRBD2 (6 bases each). The germline V gene encodes CDR1 SGHAT and CDR2 FQNNGV. This CDR3 comprises 15 residues. V was shortened by 6 bases and J by 4 bases, with 15 bases between the two germline ends. CDR3: CASRRGEGATGELFF. Written as DNA, the CDR3 is TGTGCCAGCAGGAGGGGGGAAGGTGCCACCGGGGAGCTGTTTTTT. The whole variable domain, remainder taken from reference TRBV11-2 and TRBJ2-2, is EAGVAQSPRYKIIEKRQSVAFWCNPISGHATLYWYQQILGQGPKLLIQFQNNGVVDDSQLPKDRFSAERLKGVDSTLKIQPAKLEDSAVYLCASRRGEGATGELFFGEGSRLTVL.

This chain connects TRBV10-2 to TRBJ2-6; TRBD1 is a possible D gene (5 bases). Trimming left V 0 bases short and J 11 bases short, with 17 bases between. CDR1 WSHSY and CDR2 SAAADI come from the germline V gene. The CDR3 extends over 16 amino acids. The CDR3 is CASSESPGRGSYVLTF. In DNA, the CDR3 is TGCGCCAGCAGTGAGTCTCCGGGTAGGGGATCCTACGTCCTGACTTTC.

The gene calls are TRBV24-1 and TRBJ1-3; D gene ambiguous. The CDR3 runs to 12 residues. The ends were cut back, 7 bases at V and 2 bases at J, with 5 bases in the middle. From germline, CDR1 is KGHDR and CDR2 SFDVKD. The CDR3 sequence: CATRIPGNTIYF. CDR3 DNA sequence: TGTGCCACCAGAATTCCTGGAAACACCATATATTTT.

The genes are TRBV20-1 and TRBJ1-2, with 8 bases that match TRBD1. The CDR3 totals 13 residues. J gave up 8 bases and V 5 bases, and 10 bases lay outside the gene matches. From germline, CDR1 is DFQATT and CDR2 SNEGSKA (reference sequence). The CDR3 reads CSAQGQAVEGYTF. CDR3 nucleotide sequence: TGCAGTGCTCAGGGACAGGCGGTCGAGGGCTACACCTTC.

V gene TRBV19 combines with J gene TRBJ2-2, with D unclear. The CDR3 loop spans 12 amino acids. In germline, CDR1 is LNHDA, CDR2 SQIVND (reference sequence). Trimming took off 9 bases at V and 3 bases at J, with 8 bases between the two ends. CDR3 bases: TGTGCCAGCCTCCTTGACACCGGGGAGCTGTTTTTT. Translation: CASLLDTGELFF.

V and J are TRBV7-3 and TRBJ2-1; 8 bases match TRBD2. The CDR3 covers 16 residues. CDR1 is SGHTA, CDR2 FQGTGA, per germline. J lost 10 bases, V lost 7 bases, and 18 bases had no gene match. Here the CDR3 DNA reads TGTGCCAGCACCCGAACCGGGACTAGAGTCGGCGGGGAGCAGTTCTTC. Protein: CASTRTGTRVGGEQFF.

The V and J genes are TRBV29-1 and TRBJ1-1; 7 nucleotides align to TRBD1. Germline V gene data show CDR1 as SQVTM and CDR2 as ANQGSEA. V was pared by 7 bases and J by 2 bases, with 7 bases of the junction left unmatched. The CDR3 is made up of 13 amino acids. CDR3 coding DNA: TGCAGCGCCCAGGGGGGCCTCAACACTGAAGCTTTCTTT. The encoded protein is CSAQGGLNTEAFF.

This clonotype was recorded at least ten times. This sequence joins TRBV6-6 and TRBJ2-5; 7 positions match TRBD1. This CDR3 has 14 residues. The V gene end was trimmed by 6 bases and the J gene end by 5 bases; junction bases not matched to a gene: 9. In germline, CDR1 is MNHNY, CDR2 SVGAGI (reference sequence). The CDR3 bases are TGTGCCAGCAGGGACAGGTCAGGGGTGGAGACCCAGTACTTC. Protein: CASRDRSGVETQYF.

V is TRBV19 and J is TRBJ1-1; TRBD1 aligns across 8 bases. Germline V CDR1 and CDR2: LNHDA, SQIVND (reference sequence). V shed 5 bases and J 4 bases; nucleotides not matched to a gene: 9. The length of the CDR3 is 15 residues. The CDR3 sequence is CASSHGQGAGTEAFF. The CDR3 nucleotides are TGTGCCAGTAGTCACGGGCAGGGGGCAGGCACTGAAGCTTTCTTT. The whole variable domain, filled in from reference TRBV19 and TRBJ1-1, reads DGGITQSPKYLFRKEGQNVTLSCEQNLNHDAMYWYRQDPGQGLRLIYYSQIVNDFQKGDIAEGYSVSREKKESFPLTVTSAQKNPTAFYLCASSHGQGAGTEAFFGQGTRLTVV.